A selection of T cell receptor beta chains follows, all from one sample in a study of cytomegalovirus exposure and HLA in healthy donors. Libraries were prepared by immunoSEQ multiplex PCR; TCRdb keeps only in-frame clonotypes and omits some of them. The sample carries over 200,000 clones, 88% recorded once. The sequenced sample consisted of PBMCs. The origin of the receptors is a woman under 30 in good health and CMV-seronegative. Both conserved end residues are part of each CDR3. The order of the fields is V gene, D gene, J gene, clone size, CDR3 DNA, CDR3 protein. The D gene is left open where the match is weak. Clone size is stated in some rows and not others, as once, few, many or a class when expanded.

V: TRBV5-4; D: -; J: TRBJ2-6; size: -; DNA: TGTGCCAGCAGCATGTACAGGAACTCTGGGGCCAACGTCCTGACTTTC; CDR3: CASSMYRNSGANVLTF
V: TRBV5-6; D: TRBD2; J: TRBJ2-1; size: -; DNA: TGTGCCAGCAGCTTGGCAGCGGGAGTCCTATACAATGAGCAGTTCTTC; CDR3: CASSLAAGVLYNEQFF
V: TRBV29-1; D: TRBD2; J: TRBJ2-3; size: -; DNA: TGCAGCGTTGAGGGGGAGCGGGAGATAGATACGCAGTATTTT; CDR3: CSVEGEREIDTQYF
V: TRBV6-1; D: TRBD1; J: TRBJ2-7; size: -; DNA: TGTGCCAGCAGTGAACCCGGACAGGGAATCTACGAGCAGTACTTC; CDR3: CASSEPGQGIYEQYF
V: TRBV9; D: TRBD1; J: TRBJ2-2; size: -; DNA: TGTGCCAGCAGCGGACAGGGAACCGGGGAGCTGTTTTTT; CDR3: CASSGQGTGELFF
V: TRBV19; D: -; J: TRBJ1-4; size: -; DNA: TGTGCCAGTAACCCCGGGGCGGGGGTAGAGGAAAAACTGTTTTTT; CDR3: CASNPGAGVEEKLFF
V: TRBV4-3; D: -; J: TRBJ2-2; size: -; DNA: TGCGCCAGCAGCCAAGTTCGGAGGAACACCGGGGAGCTGTTTTTT; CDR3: CASSQVRRNTGELFF
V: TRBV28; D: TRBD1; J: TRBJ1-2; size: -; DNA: TGTGCCAGCAGCGGGACAGGGGGCGCGAACTATGGCTACACCTTC; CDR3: CASSGTGGANYGYTF
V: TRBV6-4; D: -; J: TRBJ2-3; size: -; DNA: TGTGCCAGCAGTCCGGAGGGCCAGGCAGATACGCAGTATTTT; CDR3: CASSPEGQADTQYF
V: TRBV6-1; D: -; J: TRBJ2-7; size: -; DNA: TGTGCCAGCAGGGAACCGACTCTAAGCTCCTACGAGCAGTACTTC; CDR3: CASREPTLSSYEQYF
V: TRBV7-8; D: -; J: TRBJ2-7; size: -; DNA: TGTGCCAGCAGCTTAGCCCAGGGGGGTTACCGGGCGCAGTACTTC; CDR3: CASSLAQGGYRAQYF
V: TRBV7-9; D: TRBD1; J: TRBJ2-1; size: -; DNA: TGTGCCAGCAGCTTACCGACAGGGTTCAGAAATGAGCAGTTCTTC; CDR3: CASSLPTGFRNEQFF
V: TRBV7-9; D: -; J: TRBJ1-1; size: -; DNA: TGTGCCAGCAGCTTGGAGGGCCTAGGTAACACTGAAGCTTTCTTT; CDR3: CASSLEGLGNTEAFF
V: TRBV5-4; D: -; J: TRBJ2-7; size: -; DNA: TGTGCCAGCAGCTTGGAGGCGGGTGTTGGGTTAGAGCAGTACTTC; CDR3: CASSLEAGVGLEQYF
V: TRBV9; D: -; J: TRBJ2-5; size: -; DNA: TGTGCCAGCAGCCACACGTACCAAGAGACCCAGTACTTC; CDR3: CASSHTYQETQYF
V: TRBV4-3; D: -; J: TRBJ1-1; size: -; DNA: TGCGCCAGCAGTCCCTCAGTTTTTAACACTGAAGCTTTCTTT; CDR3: CASSPSVFNTEAFF
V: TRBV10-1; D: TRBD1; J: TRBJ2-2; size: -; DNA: TGCGCCAGCAGTGGACAGGGTGCCACCGGGGAGCTGTTTTTT; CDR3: CASSGQGATGELFF
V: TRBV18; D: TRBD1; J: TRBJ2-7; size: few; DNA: TGTGCCAGCTCACACGGGGACAGATCCTACGAGCAGTACTTC; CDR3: CASSHGDRSYEQYF
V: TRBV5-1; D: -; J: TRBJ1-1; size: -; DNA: TGCGCCAGCAGAAAACAGGGAGAGAACACTGAAGCTTTCTTT; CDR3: CASRKQGENTEAFF
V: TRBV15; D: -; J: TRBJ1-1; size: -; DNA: TGTGCCACCAGCAGACTTCCGAGGAGCACTGAAGCTTTCTTT; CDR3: CATSRLPRSTEAFF